This TCR beta chain was identified during a study of T cell repertoires in cytomegalovirus infection. About the study: Well-studied HLA-B-restricted CMV epitopes were used in the study alongside recently identified HLA-C-restricted ones.

In regard to this clonotype: Its antigen is currently unknown.

MiXCR, applied by TCRdb to the reads, yields one record per CDR3 protein. This sample has about 480,000 distinct CDR3 sequences, with 30% to 40% found just once. This CDR3 has 12 amino acids. The V gene lost 3 bases and the J gene lost 7 bases, with 4 bases spanning the gap. This sequence was found in a human donor in good health (CMV status not recorded). Some clones in this sample may be carry-over from other donors' samples. This chain connects TRBV12-3 or TRBV12-4 to TRBJ1-6; D remains ambiguous. Specimen: cultured PBMCs, collected from culture after CMV antigen stimulation. The CDR3 nucleotides read TGTGCCAGCAGTTTCGAAAATTCACCCCTCCACTTT. Its protein product is CASSFENSPLHF.